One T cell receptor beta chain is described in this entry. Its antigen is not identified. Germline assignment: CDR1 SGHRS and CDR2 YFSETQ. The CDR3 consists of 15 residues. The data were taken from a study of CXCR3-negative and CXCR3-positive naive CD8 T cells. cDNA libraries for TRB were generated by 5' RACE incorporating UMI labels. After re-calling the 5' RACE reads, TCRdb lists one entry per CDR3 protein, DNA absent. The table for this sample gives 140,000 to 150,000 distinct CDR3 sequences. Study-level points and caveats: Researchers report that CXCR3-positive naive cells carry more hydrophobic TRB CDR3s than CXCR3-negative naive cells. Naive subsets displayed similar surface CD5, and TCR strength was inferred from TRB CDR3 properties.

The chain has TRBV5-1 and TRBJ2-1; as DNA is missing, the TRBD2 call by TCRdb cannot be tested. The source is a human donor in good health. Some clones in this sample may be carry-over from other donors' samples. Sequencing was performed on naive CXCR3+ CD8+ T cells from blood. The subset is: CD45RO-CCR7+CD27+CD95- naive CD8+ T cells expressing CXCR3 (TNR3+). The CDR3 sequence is CASSATSGSYNEQFF.